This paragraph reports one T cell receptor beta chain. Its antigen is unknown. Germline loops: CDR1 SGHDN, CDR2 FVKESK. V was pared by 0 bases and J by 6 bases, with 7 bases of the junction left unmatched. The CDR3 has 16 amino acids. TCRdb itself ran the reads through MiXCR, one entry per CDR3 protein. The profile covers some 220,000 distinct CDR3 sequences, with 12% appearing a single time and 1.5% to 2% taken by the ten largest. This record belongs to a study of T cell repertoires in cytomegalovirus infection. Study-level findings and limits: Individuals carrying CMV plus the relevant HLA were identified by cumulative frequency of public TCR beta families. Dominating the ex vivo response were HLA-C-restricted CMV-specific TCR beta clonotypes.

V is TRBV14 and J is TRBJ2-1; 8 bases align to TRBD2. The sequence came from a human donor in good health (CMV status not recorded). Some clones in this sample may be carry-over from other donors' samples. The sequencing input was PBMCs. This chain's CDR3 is CASSQDRGGLGNEQFF. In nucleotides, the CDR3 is TGTGCCAGCAGCCAAGATCGCGGGGGGTTGGGCAATGAGCAGTTCTTC.